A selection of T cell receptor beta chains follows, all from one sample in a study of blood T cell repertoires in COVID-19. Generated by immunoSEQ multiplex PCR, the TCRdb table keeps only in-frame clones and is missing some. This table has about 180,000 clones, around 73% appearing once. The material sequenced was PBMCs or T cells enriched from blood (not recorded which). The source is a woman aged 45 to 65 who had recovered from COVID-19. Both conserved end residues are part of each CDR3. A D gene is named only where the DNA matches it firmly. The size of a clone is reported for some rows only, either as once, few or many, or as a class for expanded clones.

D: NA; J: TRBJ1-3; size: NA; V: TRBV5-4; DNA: TGTGCCAGCAGCTCCGGACTGCCCTCTGGAAACACCATATATTTT; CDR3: CASSSGLPSGNTIYF
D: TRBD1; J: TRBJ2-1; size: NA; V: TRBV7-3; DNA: TGTGCCAGCAGCTCCCGGACAGGGGGCGGCGGCGCGTACAATGAGCAGTTCTTC; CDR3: CASSSRTGGGGAYNEQFF
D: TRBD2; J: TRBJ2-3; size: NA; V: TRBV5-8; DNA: TGTGCCAGCAGCACAGGGTGGACTAGCGGGGATACGCAGTATTTT; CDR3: CASSTGWTSGDTQYF
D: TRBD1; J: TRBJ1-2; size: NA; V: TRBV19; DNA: TGTGCCAGTACCCTCGGACAGGAAAGGAATGGCTACACCTTC; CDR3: CASTLGQERNGYTF
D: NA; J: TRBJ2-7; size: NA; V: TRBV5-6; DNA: TGTGCCAGCACACCGGGAGCTAGTCTCTACGAGCAGTACTTC; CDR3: CASTPGASLYEQYF
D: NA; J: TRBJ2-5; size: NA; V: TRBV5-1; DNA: TGCGCCAGCAGCTTTGGGGACACTACAGAGACCCAGTACTTC; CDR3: CASSFGDTTETQYF
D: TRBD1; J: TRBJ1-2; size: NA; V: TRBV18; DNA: TGTGCCAGCTCACCAACCACAGGGGGCGACTATGGCTACACCTTC; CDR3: CASSPTTGGDYGYTF
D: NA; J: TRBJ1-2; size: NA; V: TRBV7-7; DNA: TGTGCCAGCAGCTTAACAGGGCCGGAGACCTATGGCTACACCTTC; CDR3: CASSLTGPETYGYTF
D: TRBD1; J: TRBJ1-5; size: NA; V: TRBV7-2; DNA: TGTGCCAGCAGCTTTGACAGGGGGACCAATCAGCCCCAGCATTTT; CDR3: CASSFDRGTNQPQHF
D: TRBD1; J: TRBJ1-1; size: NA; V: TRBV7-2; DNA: TGTGCCAGCAGCTCAACCGGGACAGCAAGGGGGACTGAAGCTTTCTTT; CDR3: CASSSTGTARGTEAFF
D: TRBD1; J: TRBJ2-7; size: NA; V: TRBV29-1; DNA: TGCAGCGTCTCTGGGGGGACGGGACAGGGGGTCTACGAGCAGTACTTC; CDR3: CSVSGGTGQGVYEQYF
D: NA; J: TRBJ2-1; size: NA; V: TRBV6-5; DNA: TGTGCCAGCAGTTCGGGGTTAGGGAATGAGCAGTTCTTC; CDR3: CASSSGLGNEQFF
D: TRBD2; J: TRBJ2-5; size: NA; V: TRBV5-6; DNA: TGTGCCAGCAGCTTGTTTAGCGGGAGGGGTCAAGAGACCCAGTACTTC; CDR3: CASSLFSGRGQETQYF
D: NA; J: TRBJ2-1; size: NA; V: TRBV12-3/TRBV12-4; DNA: TGTGCCAGCAGTTTAGGTGGGCGGGGCGAGCAGTTCTTC; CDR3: CASSLGGRGEQFF
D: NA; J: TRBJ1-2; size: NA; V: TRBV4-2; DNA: TGTGCCAGCAGCCAAGATTCTCAGGGCTGGTATGGCTACACCTTC; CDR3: CASSQDSQGWYGYTF
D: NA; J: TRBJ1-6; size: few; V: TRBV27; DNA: TGTGCCAGCAGCCCACCGATCGACATACGCCGGTCCTATAATTCACCCCTCCACTTT; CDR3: CASSPPIDIRRSYNSPLHF